These 2 T cell receptor beta chains were sequenced from one sample in a study of human T cells and chemical hapten exposure. Indicated time point: patch test 2, 6 weeks after DPC sensitization. Noted treatment: therapeutic diphenylcyclopropenone sensitization with weekly scalp DPC. From the RACE reads, TCRdb called clonotypes with MiXCR, one entry per CDR3 protein. The table has approximately 90,000 distinct CDR3 sequences, 9.5% to 11% seen once; the top ten hold 2.2%. The sample consisted of whole blood, taken in connection with sensitization to the hapten diphenylcyclopropenone (DPC). All receptors come from a man aged 35-49 years with alopecia areata. Some clones in this sample may be carry-over from other donors' samples.

Comments on this clonotype: This clone may be a read error of a much larger clone one base away. CDR3 sequence reads: CASSLQLNYGYTF. The CDR3 nucleotides read TGTGCCAGCAGTCTACAACTGAACTATGGCTACACCTTC. V is TRBV28 and J is TRBJ1-2; D gene uncertain. There are 13 residues in the CDR3. V shed 5 bases and J shed 2 bases, with 9 bases lying between them. Germline loops: CDR1 MDHEN, CDR2 SYDVKM.

This clonotype came up a few times. The genes are TRBV5-4 and TRBJ1-1, with 10 bases aligning to TRBD1. The germline V gene encodes CDR1 SGHNT and CDR2 YYREEE (reference sequence). V gave up 0 bases and J gave up 6 bases; unmatched junction bases: 5. There are 15 residues in the CDR3. The CDR3: CASSLGTGTGAEAFF. CDR3 coding DNA: TGTGCCAGCAGCTTGGGGACGGGGACAGGGGCTGAAGCTTTCTTT.